The entry that follows covers one TCR beta chain sequence. Its antigen target is currently unknown. No base quality values were provided; no much bigger clone lies one nucleotide off. This entry comes from a study of blood T cell repertoires in COVID-19 (dated by TCRdb to the early 2020s). About the full investigation: Collaborator samples came from the United States, Italy and Spain and covered acute and convalescent phases of COVID-19. The prospective study material was composed of cDNA or gDNA derived from T cells, B-cell-depleted T cells, or PBMCs. Subjects who had been exposed to COVID-19, were actively infected with it, or had recovered from it provided the deeply sampled blood TCRbeta repertoires that made up the dataset. The repertoires were released in a freely available public database meant as a resource for research on the immune response to SARS-CoV-2. Samples came from the ongoing ImmuneRACE study (first 160 participants) plus 1,254 subjects from 6 global collaborators. Nearly every sample came with metadata listing a de-identified subject ID, COVID-19 status, age in years and sex. Where HLA class I and class II types were available, the types were taken from metadata supplied by the sample provider, not from assay-based typing. Study-wide findings and limitations: Clinical and demographic metadata were provided uncurated, with the amount varying by source and participant.

Whole blood was collected in K2EDTA tubes by collaborating institutions according to the institutions' own protocols. For TCRbeta analysis, collaborator samples were shipped as frozen whole blood, as isolated PBMCs, or as DNA extracted from either sample type. TCRbeta CDR3 regions were amplified from genomic DNA using the immunoSEQ Assay, a bias-controlled multiplex PCR. In the authors' own workflow: Within the assay, amplification of reference gene primers was used to estimate how many nucleated cells each sample contained. To quantify the absolute abundance of each unique TCRbeta CDR3 rearrangement, sequence reads were collapsed and filtered. For each sample, productive Simpson clonality was calculated by taking the square root of Simpson's diversity index across productive rearrangements. TCRdb obtained this table from immuneACCESS and retained in-frame rearrangements with V and J assigned. These tables miss some clones; where compared with another copy, unresolved V genes account for less than half of the shortfall, and the remainder is unexplained. V and J calls and clone size are those listed in that table; D and trimming were worked out from the DNA. This sample is represented by about 200,000 clones; approximately 82% of them were singletons. The leading ten clones occupy 13% of the sample.

Sequences were obtained from peripheral blood. This clonotype originated in a human donor in a cohort sampled during active COVID-19.

The CDR3 region: CASSEGGSQNIQYF. Read as DNA, the sequence is TGTGCCAGCAGCGAGGGGGGGAGCCAAAACATTCAGTACTTC. The rearranged segments are TRBV11-3 and TRBJ2-4; a tentative D call is TRBD2 (7 bases match). The CDR3 sequence holds 14 residues, the cysteine and phenylalanine included. Left in the record is the CDR3 DNA by itself, 42 bases read in frame from the first base. Relative to germline, V is 5 bases shorter and J is 5 bases shorter, with 13 bases between their ends. The germline V gene yields SGHNT for CDR1 and YENEEA for CDR2.